This entry lists 9 T cell receptor beta chains sequenced from one sample in a study of T cell repertoires in cytomegalovirus infection. Each CDR3 protein is one row after TCRdb ran MiXCR on the reads. The sample lists about 330,000 distinct CDR3 sequences, nearly 35% occurring once. The antigens for these receptors are not known. The sequencing here drew on cultured PBMCs, taken from culture after CMV antigen stimulation. These TCRs come from a human donor in good health (CMV status not recorded). Some clones in this sample may be carry-over from other donors' samples.

This chain joins TRBV12-3 or TRBV12-4 and TRBJ2-5; 11 bases agree with TRBD2. V dropped 5 bases and J dropped 4; count of bases not matched to a gene: 9. The CDR3 is made up of 16 amino acids. CDR3 DNA: TGTGCCAGCAGTCCTCAAACTAGCGGGAGTTTAGAGACCCAGTACTTC. As protein: CASSPQTSGSLETQYF.

This clonotype occurred many times. The J gene is TRBJ1-3, the V gene TRBV7-2; D unclear. CDR3 size: 16 residues. V was cut by 4 bases and J by 4 bases, with 17 bases left in between. Germline CDR1 is SGHTA and CDR2 is FQGNSA. Here the CDR3 reads CASSSRPSLAGNTIYF. As DNA, the CDR3 is TGTGCCAGCAGCTCGCGGCCTTCTCTAGCCGGAAACACCATATATTTT.

The chain joins TRBV19 to TRBJ2-3; D uncertain. The V end lost 5 bases, the J end lost 2 bases, and 11 bases lay between the germline ends. Looked up from germline, CDR1 is LNHDA and CDR2 is SQIVND (reference sequence). The length of the CDR3 is 14 residues. The CDR3 nucleotides read TGTGCCAGTAGTCGCCGTTCCCTCACAGATACGCAGTATTTT. Amino acid sequence: CASSRRSLTDTQYF.

This clonotype has a handful of counts. The limits of the CDR3 on the DNA are not certain, so only TCRdb's listed CDR3 is given. This chain links TRBV6-2 or TRBV6-3 with TRBJ2-1; the table's D gene call, TRBD2, was not cross checked with the DNA. The CDR3 length is 18 residues, termini included. Germline V lookup: CDR1 MNHEY, CDR2 SVGEGT. The CDR3: CASSTSTSGRVSYNEQFF.

This chain joins TRBV5-4 and TRBJ2-3; D call uncertain. Germline CDR1 reads SGHNT; CDR2 reads YYREEE (reference sequence). V was cut by 6 bases and J by 2 bases, with 16 bases left in between. This CDR3 contains 15 residues. The CDR3 nucleotides are TGTGCCAGCACTTCAAGGTGGCGGCCCACAGATACGCAGTATTTT. Protein: CASTSRWRPTDTQYF.

This clonotype has ten or more counts. The V call is TRBV7-2, the J call TRBJ2-3, with 9 bases matching TRBD1. Germline V gene lookup returns CDR1 SGHTA and CDR2 FQGNSA. Trimming removed 4 bases from V and 5 bases from J; junction bases left unmatched: 4. The CDR3 contains 14 residues. The chain's CDR3 is CASSSQGALDTQYF. The CDR3 DNA is TGTGCCAGCAGCTCACAGGGGGCGTTAGATACGCAGTATTTT.

The chain uses TRBV4-3 and TRBJ2-1, with 10 bases matching TRBD2. After removal of 4 bases from V and 8 bases from J, the junction contained 14 bases not matched to a gene. Germline CDR1 reads LGHNA; CDR2 reads YSLEER. CDR3 length: 17 amino acids. The CDR3 sequence is CASSRLAGLAGVDEQFF. CDR3 coding DNA: TGCGCCAGCAGCCGGCTTGCTGGGCTAGCGGGAGTTGATGAGCAGTTCTTC.

This clonotype was seen more than once but under ten times. The V and J genes are TRBV28 and TRBJ2-7; 9 nucleotides match TRBD2. Germline CDR1 is MDHEN and CDR2 is SYDVKM. The junction had 12 bases not matched to a gene; V was cut back by 3 bases and J by 0 bases. The CDR3 is made up of 18 amino acids. CDR3 sequence (DNA): TGTGCCAGCAGTTTCCCTACAGGACTAGCGACAAGCTCCTACGAGCAGTACTTC. This sequence encodes CASSFPTGLATSSYEQYF. Drawing the rest from reference TRBV28 and TRBJ2-7, the complete variable domain is DVKVTQSSRYLVKRTGEKVFLECVQDMDHENMFWYRQDPGLGLRLIYFSYDVKMKEKGDIPEGYSVSREKKERFSLILESASTNQTSMYLCASSFPTGLATSSYEQYFGPGTRLTVT.

This clonotype was counted a few times. The rearrangement links TRBV3-1 to TRBJ1-1, with D hard to call. The CDR3 extends over 14 amino acids. Germline V CDR1 and CDR2: LGHDT, YNNKEL (reference sequence). Trimming left V 1 base short and J 1 base short, with 7 bases between. The CDR3 DNA reads TGTGCCAGCAGCCAAGCGGGCAGGAACACTGAAGCTTTCTTT. It is translated as CASSQAGRNTEAFF.